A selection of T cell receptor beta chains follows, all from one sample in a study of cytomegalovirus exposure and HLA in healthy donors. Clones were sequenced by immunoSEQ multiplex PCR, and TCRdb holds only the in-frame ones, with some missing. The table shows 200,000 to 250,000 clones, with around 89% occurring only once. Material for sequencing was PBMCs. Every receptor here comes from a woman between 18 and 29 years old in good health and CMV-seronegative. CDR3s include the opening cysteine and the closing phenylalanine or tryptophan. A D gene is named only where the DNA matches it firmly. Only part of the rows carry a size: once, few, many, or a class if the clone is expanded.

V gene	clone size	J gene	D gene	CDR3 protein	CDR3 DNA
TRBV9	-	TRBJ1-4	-	CASSVGGSGGAEKLFF	TGTGCCAGCAGCGTAGGTGGGTCTGGGGGCGCGGAAAAACTGTTTTTT
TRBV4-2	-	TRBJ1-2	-	CASSQDRVSANYGYTF	TGTGCCAGCAGCCAAGACAGGGTTTCCGCTAACTATGGCTACACCTTC
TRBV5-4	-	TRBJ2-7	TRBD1	CASSLQGANEQYF	TGTGCCAGCAGCTTACAGGGGGCTAACGAGCAGTACTTC
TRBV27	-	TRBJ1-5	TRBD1	CASSGLTGNQPQHF	TGTGCCAGCAGCGGCCTGACAGGGAATCAGCCCCAGCATTTT
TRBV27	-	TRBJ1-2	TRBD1	CASRVAGGVGYTF	TGTGCCAGCAGAGTCGCAGGGGGCGTTGGCTACACCTTC
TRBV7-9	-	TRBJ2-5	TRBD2	CASSQGLAGVNQETQYF	TGTGCCAGCAGCCAGGGACTAGCGGGAGTCAACCAAGAGACCCAGTACTTC
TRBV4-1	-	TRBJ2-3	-	CASSQRQAVVDTQYF	TGCGCCAGCAGCCAACGACAAGCCGTGGTAGATACGCAGTATTTT
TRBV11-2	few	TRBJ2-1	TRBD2	CASSEASGGYNEQFF	TGTGCCAGCAGCGAAGCTAGCGGGGGGTACAATGAGCAGTTCTTC
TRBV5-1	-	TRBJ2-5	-	CASSLALTGKETQYF	TGCGCCAGCAGCTTGGCCTTGACAGGAAAAGAGACCCAGTACTTC
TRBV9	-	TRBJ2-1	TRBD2	CASSVSRLAVNEQFF	TGTGCCAGCAGCGTATCGAGACTAGCAGTGAATGAGCAGTTCTTC
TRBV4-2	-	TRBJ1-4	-	CASSQAGVFNEKLFF	TGTGCCAGCAGCCAGGCAGGGGTTTTCAATGAAAAACTGTTTTTT
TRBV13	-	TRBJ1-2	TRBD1	CASSLVQGADYGYTF	TGTGCCAGCAGCTTAGTTCAGGGGGCCGACTATGGCTACACCTTC
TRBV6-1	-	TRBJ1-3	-	CASSEVVQGRRRSGNTIYF	TGTGCCAGCAGTGAAGTAGTACAGGGACGGAGGCGCTCTGGAAACACCATATATTTT
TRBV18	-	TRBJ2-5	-	CASSPQALQETQYF	TGTGCCAGCTCACCGCAAGCGTTACAAGAGACCCAGTACTTC
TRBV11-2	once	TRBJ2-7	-	CASSLVSQGISYEQYF	TGTGCCAGCAGCTTAGTTTCCCAGGGGATCTCCTACGAGCAGTACTTC
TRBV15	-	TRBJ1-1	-	CATSRVWGPLNTEAFF	TGTGCCACCAGCAGAGTTTGGGGGCCCTTGAACACTGAAGCTTTCTTT
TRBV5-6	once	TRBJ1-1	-	CASSWGWGPNTEAFF	TGTGCCAGCAGTTGGGGATGGGGCCCGAACACTGAAGCTTTCTTT
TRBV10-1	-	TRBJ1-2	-	CASSENRAYGYTF	TGCGCCAGCAGTGAGAACAGGGCGTATGGCTACACCTTC
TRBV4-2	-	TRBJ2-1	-	CASSQGFKGGDNNEQFF	TGTGCCAGCAGCCAAGGCTTTAAAGGGGGAGATAACAATGAGCAGTTCTTC
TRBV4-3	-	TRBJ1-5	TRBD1	CASSQDYGQGKPQHF	TGCGCCAGCAGCCAAGATTATGGACAGGGGAAGCCCCAGCATTTT
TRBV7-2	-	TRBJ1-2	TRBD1	CASSPGTGGNYGYTF	TGTGCCAGCAGCCCGGGGACAGGGGGTAACTATGGCTACACCTTC
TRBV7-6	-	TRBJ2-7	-	CASSLGASYEQYF	TGTGCCAGCAGCTTAGGAGCTAGTTACGAGCAGTACTTC
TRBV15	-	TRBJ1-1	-	CATSSGQLMNTEAFF	TGTGCCACCAGCAGCGGACAGTTGATGAACACTGAAGCTTTCTTT
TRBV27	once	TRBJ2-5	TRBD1	CASSTTGGAETQYF	TGTGCCAGCAGTACGACAGGGGGAGCGGAGACCCAGTACTTC
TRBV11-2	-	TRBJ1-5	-	CASSRTASNQPQHF	TGTGCCAGCAGCAGGACAGCTAGCAATCAGCCCCAGCATTTT
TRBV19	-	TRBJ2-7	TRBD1	CASSVDRGYEQYF	TGTGCCAGTAGTGTCGACAGGGGTTACGAGCAGTACTTC
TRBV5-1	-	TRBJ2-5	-	CASSGPEGSQETQYF	TGCGCCAGCAGCGGACCAGAGGGTTCTCAAGAGACCCAGTACTTC
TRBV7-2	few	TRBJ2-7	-	CASSLGSVIEQYF	TGTGCCAGCAGCTTAGGGTCAGTAATAGAGCAGTACTTC
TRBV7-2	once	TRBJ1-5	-	CASRLRSQGSGDQPQHF	TGTGCCAGCAGACTACGGTCTCAGGGTAGCGGGGATCAGCCCCAGCATTTT
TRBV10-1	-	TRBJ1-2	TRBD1	CASSLPGQGGVIGGYTF	TGCGCCAGCAGCCTGCCGGGACAGGGAGGTGTGATAGGGGGCTACACCTTC
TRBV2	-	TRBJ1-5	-	CASSLKSSGTMGNQPQHF	TGTGCCAGCAGCCTTAAATCCTCCGGGACAATGGGCAATCAGCCCCAGCATTTT
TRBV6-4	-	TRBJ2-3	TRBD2	CASSEWGGGNTDTQYF	TGTGCCAGCAGTGAATGGGGCGGGGGTAACACAGATACGCAGTATTTT
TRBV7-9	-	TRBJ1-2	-	CASSLDNHGYTF	TGTGCCAGCAGCTTAGATAATCATGGCTACACCTTC
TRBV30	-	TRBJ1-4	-	CAWSVLAGNEKLFF	TGTGCCTGGAGTGTCCTGGCGGGTAATGAAAAACTGTTTTTT
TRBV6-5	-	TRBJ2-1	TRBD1	CASSYLRDRPYNEQFF	TGTGCCAGCAGTTACCTCCGGGACAGGCCTTACAATGAGCAGTTCTTC
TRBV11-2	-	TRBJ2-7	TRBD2	CASSRTSGGAYEQYF	TGTGCCAGCAGCCGCACTAGCGGGGGGGCTTACGAGCAGTACTTC
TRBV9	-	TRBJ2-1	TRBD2	CASSVSRTSGSYEQFF	TGTGCCAGCAGCGTCTCGAGGACTAGCGGGAGCTATGAGCAGTTCTTC
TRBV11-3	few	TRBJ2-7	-	CASSPTGLEQYF	TGTGCCAGCAGCCCTACAGGGCTCGAGCAGTACTTC
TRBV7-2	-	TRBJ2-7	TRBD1	CASSWQGAGYEQYF	TGTGCCAGCAGCTGGCAGGGGGCCGGCTACGAGCAGTACTTC
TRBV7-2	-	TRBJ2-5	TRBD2	CASSSGVAGAGQYF	TGTGCCAGCAGCTCTGGGGTAGCGGGGGCGGGCCAGTACTTC
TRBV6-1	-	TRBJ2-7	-	CASSEGSRGFTEQYF	TGTGCCAGCAGTGAAGGGTCCAGGGGTTTCACCGAGCAGTACTTC
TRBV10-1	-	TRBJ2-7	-	CASSESVGAEQYF	TGCGCCAGCAGTGAGTCAGTGGGGGCCGAGCAGTACTTC
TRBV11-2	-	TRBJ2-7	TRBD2	CASSSHQRGVGEQYF	TGTGCCAGCAGCTCCCATCAGCGGGGGGTAGGCGAGCAGTACTTC
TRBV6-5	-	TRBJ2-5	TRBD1	CASSTDRGETQYF	TGTGCCAGCAGCACGGACAGGGGAGAGACCCAGTACTTC
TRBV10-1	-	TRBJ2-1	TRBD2	CASSGTSGRGYNEQFF	TGCGCCAGCAGTGGTACTAGCGGGAGAGGGTACAATGAGCAGTTCTTC
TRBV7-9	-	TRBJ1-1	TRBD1	CASSLPRGQEPNTEAFF	TGTGCCAGCAGCTTACCGAGAGGACAGGAACCGAACACTGAAGCTTTCTTT
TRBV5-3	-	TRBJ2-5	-	CARSYRGQTQYF	TGTGCCAGAAGCTACCGAGGGCAGACCCAGTACTTC
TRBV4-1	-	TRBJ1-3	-	CASSPSRGPGNTIYF	TGCGCCAGCAGCCCAAGCAGGGGACCTGGAAACACCATATATTTT
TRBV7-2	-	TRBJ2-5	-	CASSLSLGGSQYF	TGTGCCAGCAGCTTGTCGCTTGGAGGGTCCCAGTACTTC
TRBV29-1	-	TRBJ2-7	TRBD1	CSVRQGAYEQYF	TGCAGCGTCAGACAGGGAGCCTACGAGCAGTACTTC